Below are 3 T cell receptor beta chains sequenced from a single sample in a study of blood T cell repertoires in COVID-19 (dated by TCRdb to about 2020). Libraries came from the immunoSEQ multiplex PCR assay. Drawn from immuneACCESS, this table holds only the in-frame rearrangements with V and J called that TCRdb kept. Clones are partly lost; checked studies trace under half to an unresolved V gene and leave the rest unexplained. This sample has fewer than 350,000 clones in its table, and roughly 90% of those were observed once. The ten largest make up 2.3% of the sample. Source material: PBMCs or T cells enriched from blood (not recorded which). These receptors all stem from a woman between 35 and 50 years old with acute COVID-19.

The rearrangement joins TRBV2 to TRBJ1-5, with a weak D call TRBD1 (6 bases). Trimming shortened V by 6 bases and J by 2 bases, and 14 bases separated the two germline ends. CDR1 and CDR2 from the germline V gene are SNHLY and FYNNEI. This CDR3 has 15 amino acids. The CDR3 bases are TGTGCCAGCAGGGATCGACAGGTAGGCAATCAGCCCCAGCATTTT. Protein sequence: CASRDRQVGNQPQHF. The full variable domain, rest sourced from reference TRBV2 and TRBJ1-5, is EPEVTQTPSHQVTQMGQEVILRCVPISNHLYFYWYRQILGQKVEFLVSFYNNEISEKSEIFDDQFSVERPDGSNFTLKIRSTKLEDSAMYFCASRDRQVGNQPQHFGDGTRLSIL.

This clone was detected only a few times. V gene TRBV5-1 combines with J gene TRBJ1-2; 8 nucleotides line up with TRBD1. V was pared by 6 bases and J by 5 bases, with 9 bases of the junction left unmatched. The length of the CDR3 is 14 residues. Germline loops: CDR1 SGHRS, CDR2 YFSETQ. The CDR3 region is CASNPATGVYGYTF. Written as DNA, the CDR3 is TGCGCCAGCAACCCCGCGACAGGGGTATATGGCTACACCTTC.

The chain combines TRBV7-9 with TRBJ1-3; D is unresolved. V shed 1 base and J shed 0 bases, with 13 bases lying between them. The CDR3 runs 17 residues. Per germline, CDR1 SEHNR and CDR2 FQNEAQ (reference sequence). The CDR3 sequence is CASSLGRSPYSGNTIYF. The CDR3 coding sequence is TGTGCCAGCAGCTTAGGCCGAAGTCCCTACTCTGGAAACACCATATATTTT.